This paragraph covers one T cell receptor (beta chain) sequence. Its matching antigen is unknown. The data originate from a study of shared clonotypes between healthy human individuals. General study findings and limits: Clonotype sharing among donors, it was expected, would be affected by sequencing depth.

This CDR3 spans 14 amino acids. The germline V gene has CDR1 MDHEN and CDR2 SYDVKM. Trimming left V 8 bases short and J 0 bases short, with 14 bases between. Donation came from healthy HIV-negative adults that had no recent acute infections or vaccinations. The assay was immunoSEQ multiplex PCR, and TCRdb's table has in-frame clones only and misses some. This table has approximately 2,300,000 clones, just under 95% appearing once. The sample taken for sequencing was naive CD4+ T cells from PBMCs. Subset of the sample: CD45RA+ positively selected. The J gene is TRBJ2-7, the V gene TRBV28; D gene unclear. The TCR comes from a man younger than 35 in good health. Some clones in this sample may be carry-over from other donors' samples. The CDR3 DNA reads as TGTGCCAGCCATCCGGCCGGTAGCTCCTACGAGCAGTACTTC. Its protein product is CASHPAGSSYEQYF.